What follows are 27 T cell receptor beta chains derived from one specimen sequenced in a study of cytomegalovirus exposure and HLA in healthy donors. The PCR ran on 60 Vbeta and 13 Jbeta primers. Using immunoSEQ multiplex PCR, the repertoire was profiled, and TCRdb retains in-frame clones only, with some absent. The table shows about 150,000 clones, with around 74% occurring only once. Sample: PBMCs. Receptor source: a woman aged 25 to 45 in good health and CMV-seronegative.

This clone has only one observation. The chain employs TRBV30 and TRBJ2-7, with D possibly TRBD1 on 6 matching bases. This CDR3 has 15 residues. Germline V gene lookup returns CDR1 GTSNPN and CDR2 SVGIG (reference sequence). Trimming removed 1 base at V and 3 bases at J, with 16 bases between. CDR3: CAWSEQGWALYEQYF. The CDR3 DNA reads TGTGCCTGGAGTGAACAGGGATGGGCCCTCTACGAGCAGTACTTC.

The chain recombines TRBV11-1 with TRBJ1-2; the D gene is possibly TRBD1 (6 bases). The CDR3 has 13 residues. The germline V gene has CDR1 SGHAT and CDR2 FQDESV (reference sequence). Trimming shortened V by 4 bases and J by 6 bases, and 12 bases separated the two germline ends. The CDR3 region has the DNA TGTGCCAGCAGCTCAAGACAGGAGGATGGCTACACCTTC. Translation gives CASSSRQEDGYTF.

The V call is TRBV6-5, the J call TRBJ1-2; the D gene is possibly TRBD1 (5 bases). Deletions cut 5 bases from V and 4 bases from J, with 14 bases between. The CDR3 loop spans 14 amino acids. Germline assignment: CDR1 MNHEY and CDR2 SVGAGI. CDR3 bases: TGTGCCAGCAGTAGCCACCAGGGATCCTATGGCTACACCTTC. This codes for CASSSHQGSYGYTF.

This clone was detected only a few times. Written as DNA, the CDR3 is TGTGCCATCAGTGAGGGGGGGAGACAGCCCCAGCATTTT. Its translation is CAISEGGRQPQHF. The chain combines TRBV10-3 with TRBJ1-5, with D possibly being TRBD1 (5 bases). Germline CDR1 ENHRY, CDR2 SYGVKD. V dropped 2 bases and J dropped 7 bases, with 9 bases sitting between them. The length of the CDR3 is 13 residues.

The CDR3 DNA sequence: TGTGCCAGCAGCTCAATGGCGGCCCTGAGCTCCTACGAGCAGTACTTC. Translation: CASSSMAALSSYEQYF. The chain employs TRBV5-6 and TRBJ2-7; D uncertain. The CDR3 has 16 residues. Germline CDR1 and CDR2: SGHDT and YYEEEE. With 3 bases removed from V and 0 bases from J, the gap between germline ends came to 16 bases.

This CDR3 reads CASSVPGLAHNEQFF. The CDR3 DNA is TGTGCCAGCAGCGTACCGGGACTAGCCCACAATGAGCAGTTCTTC. The rearrangement joins TRBV6-5 to TRBJ2-1; 9 bases match TRBD2. V gave up 6 bases and J gave up 5 bases; unmatched junction bases: 8. This CDR3 is built from 15 residues. Per the germline V gene, CDR1 is MNHEY and CDR2 is SVGAGI.

The chain recombines TRBV5-1 with TRBJ2-2; D perhaps matches TRBD1 (5 bases). CDR3 length: 15 amino acids. V was pared by 2 bases and J by 3 bases, with 11 bases between. Looked up from germline, CDR1 is SGHRS and CDR2 is YFSETQ. CDR3 amino acids: CASSFRAVDTGELFF. As DNA, the CDR3 is TGCGCCAGCAGCTTCAGGGCCGTGGACACCGGGGAGCTGTTTTTT.

The chain links TRBV2 to TRBJ1-5; D may be TRBD1 (5 bases). V was trimmed by 3 bases and J by 5 bases, leaving 11 bases between them. Germline loops: CDR1 SNHLY, CDR2 FYNNEI. There are 14 residues in the CDR3. The CDR3 region has the DNA TGTGCCAGCAGTGAGTTAGGGGAGGATCAGCCCCAGCATTTT. This gives the protein CASSELGEDQPQHF.

The chain recombines TRBV6-6 with TRBJ2-3; 7 bases map to TRBD2. This CDR3 is built from 13 residues. J gave up 0 bases and V 8 bases, and 2 bases lay outside the gene matches. Germline V gives CDR1 MNHNY, CDR2 SVGAGI (reference sequence). The CDR3 spells CASGGVSTDTQYF. The CDR3 coding sequence is TGTGCCAGCGGGGGGGTGAGCACAGATACGCAGTATTTT.

On this clone itself: The sample contains more than one DNA sequence encoding this CDR3. The chain employs TRBV29-1 and TRBJ1-1; 7 nucleotides match TRBD1. CDR1 is SQVTM and CDR2 is ANQGSEA in the germline V gene. J was trimmed by 5 bases and V by 3 bases; bases with no gene match: 3. The length of the CDR3 is 12 residues. Here the CDR3 reads CSVDRGSTEAFF. The CDR3 nucleotides read TGCAGCGTTGACAGGGGGAGTACTGAAGCTTTCTTT. Filled out from reference TRBV29-1 and TRBJ1-1, the complete variable domain reads SAVISQKPSRDICQRGTSLTIQCQVDSQVTMMFWYRQQPGQSLTLIATANQGSEATYESGFVIDKFPISRPNLTFSTLTVSNMSPEDSSIYLCSVDRGSTEAFFGQGTRLTVV.

The rearrangement uses TRBV10-3 and TRBJ2-7; possible D gene TRBD2, 7 bases. V was trimmed by 0 bases and J by 3 bases, leaving 30 bases between them. The CDR3 covers 21 residues. Per germline, CDR1 ENHRY and CDR2 SYGVKD. CDR3 in amino acids: CAISESSLGGGYRSSYYEQYF. DNA for the CDR3: TGTGCCATCAGTGAGTCTAGTTTGGGGGGGGGCTATCGTTCGTCCTACTACGAGCAGTACTTC.

This clone has just a few counts. The chain uses TRBV5-1 and TRBJ1-5, with D maybe TRBD1 (6 bases). The CDR3 spans 16 residues. V shed 4 bases and J shed 4 bases, with 18 bases lying between them. Germline V gene lookup returns CDR1 SGHRS and CDR2 YFSETQ. CDR3 protein: CASSPGPLDSNQPQHF. Here the CDR3 DNA reads TGCGCCAGCAGCCCAGGCCCGCTGGACAGTAATCAGCCCCAGCATTTT.

The gene calls are TRBV5-4 and TRBJ2-3; D is unresolved. The CDR3 spans 14 residues. The germline V and J ends were trimmed by 2 bases and 0 bases, with 7 bases remaining between them. Germline lookup yields CDR1 SGHNT and CDR2 YYREEE (reference sequence). In DNA form, the CDR3 reads TGTGCCAGCAGCTTCGAGGATAGCACAGATACGCAGTATTTT. Its protein is CASSFEDSTDTQYF. Drawing the rest from reference TRBV5-4 and TRBJ2-3, the complete variable domain is ETGVTQSPTHLIKTRGQQVTLRCSSQSGHNTVSWYQQALGQGPQFIFQYYREEENGRGNFPPRFSGLQFPNYSSELNVNALELDDSALYLCASSFEDSTDTQYFGPGTRLTVL.

As to this clone: Other nucleotide sequences from this sample produce the same CDR3. The chain employs TRBV10-3 and TRBJ1-5; 9 nucleotides line up with TRBD1. J was trimmed by 7 bases and V by 0 bases; bases with no gene match: 7. The germline V gene has CDR1 ENHRY and CDR2 SYGVKD. The CDR3 runs 16 residues. Here the CDR3 DNA reads TGTGCCATCAGTGAGTCTGGACAGGGGAGCGAACAGCCCCAGCATTTT. Translated: CAISESGQGSEQPQHF.

V is TRBV11-2 and J is TRBJ1-6; D remains unclear. The CDR3 has 16 residues. Germline loops: CDR1 SGHAT, CDR2 FQNNGV. The V and J ends lost 5 bases and 0 bases respectively, with 11 bases between them. CDR3 sequence: CASSPYLSSYNSPLHF. The CDR3 region has the DNA TGTGCCAGCAGCCCCTACTTAAGCTCCTATAATTCACCCCTCCACTTT.

This chain connects TRBV27 to TRBJ2-5, with a weak D call TRBD1 (7 bases). Looked up from germline, CDR1 is MNHEY and CDR2 is SMNVEV (reference sequence). V was cut by 3 bases and J by 0 bases, with 11 bases left in between. This CDR3 contains 15 residues. This CDR3 is CASSFRGVDQETQYF. The DNA of the CDR3 is TGTGCCAGCAGTTTCAGGGGGGTAGACCAAGAGACCCAGTACTTC.

The chain recombines TRBV27 with TRBJ1-1; D uncertain. V lost 1 base to trimming and J lost 4 bases, with 19 bases between them. Germline V CDR1 and CDR2: MNHEY, SMNVEV (reference sequence). The CDR3 sequence is 17 residues long. CDR3 amino acids: CASSLLPPTAGGTEAFF. CDR3 coding DNA: TGTGCCAGCAGTTTATTGCCACCGACGGCAGGAGGCACTGAAGCTTTCTTT.

This clone turned up a few times. This sequence joins TRBV6-6 and TRBJ2-3, with D hard to call. The V end was cut by 6 bases, the J end by 1 base, with 11 bases between. The length of the CDR3 is 14 residues. The germline V gene has CDR1 MNHNY and CDR2 SVGAGI (reference sequence). The CDR3 loop is CASRLQFGTDTQYF. The CDR3 region has the DNA TGTGCCAGCAGATTACAGTTCGGCACAGATACGCAGTATTTT.

This clone was observed a single time. This rearrangement joins TRBV28 to TRBJ1-1; 8 bases match TRBD1. The CDR3 sequence is 14 residues long. The trim removed 7 bases at V and 4 bases at J, leaving 8 bases unmatched. The germline V gene has CDR1 MDHEN and CDR2 SYDVKM. The CDR3 sequence: CASIEIQGVTEAFF. CDR3 DNA sequence: TGTGCCAGCATAGAAATACAGGGGGTCACTGAAGCTTTCTTT.

This clone appeared a few times. In the same sample, other DNA sequences code for this CDR3. This chain links TRBV30 with TRBJ1-5; 12 bases match TRBD1. Trimming at V came to 8 bases and at J to 7 bases, leaving 15 bases not matched to a gene. Germline V gene sequence: CDR1 GTSNPN, CDR2 SVGIG (reference sequence). The CDR3 loop spans 16 amino acids. The CDR3 coding sequence is TGTGCCGGCGATTATACGGGACAGGGGGCCCTACAGCCCCAGCATTTT. Protein sequence: CAGDYTGQGALQPQHF.

J is TRBJ1-2 and V is TRBV19, with D perhaps matching TRBD1 (5 bases). Germline assignment: CDR1 LNHDA and CDR2 SQIVND (reference sequence). The CDR3 runs 16 residues. V was pared by 4 bases and J by 4 bases, with 19 bases between. The CDR3 reads CASSSKSDIAPYGYTF. Here the CDR3 DNA reads TGTGCCAGTAGTAGTAAGTCGGACATAGCCCCCTATGGCTACACCTTC.

This clone was detected only a few times. The chain combines TRBV6-1 with TRBJ2-6, with D possibly matching TRBD2 (6 bases). V lost 8 bases and J lost 0, with 11 bases in between. The germline gives CDR1 MNHNS, CDR2 SASEGT. There are 15 residues in the CDR3. As DNA, the CDR3 is TGTGCCAGCGGGGGGACGCCCTCTGGGGCCAACGTCCTGACTTTC. It codes for CASGGTPSGANVLTF.

The chain is built from TRBV11-2 and TRBJ2-2; perhaps TRBD1 as D (7 bases). Germline lookup yields CDR1 SGHAT and CDR2 FQNNGV. The CDR3 consists of 14 residues. V dropped 5 bases and J dropped 3 bases, with 10 bases sitting between them. In DNA form, the CDR3 reads TGTGCCAGCAGCCCCAGGGGGGACACCGGGGAGCTGTTTTTT. This translates into CASSPRGDTGELFF. Complete variable domain (other parts from reference TRBV11-2 and TRBJ2-2): EAGVAQSPRYKIIEKRQSVAFWCNPISGHATLYWYQQILGQGPKLLIQFQNNGVVDDSQLPKDRFSAERLKGVDSTLKIQPAKLEDSAVYLCASSPRGDTGELFFGEGSRLTVL.

The rearrangement links TRBV30 to TRBJ1-2; D not certain. V was pared by 0 bases and J by 8 bases, with 7 bases between. There are 11 residues in the CDR3. The germline gives CDR1 GTSNPN, CDR2 SVGIG (reference sequence). The CDR3 here is CAWSVGSGYTF. CDR3 in DNA: TGTGCCTGGAGTGTAGGGAGCGGCTACACCTTC.

The V and J genes are TRBV7-6 and TRBJ2-6; 8 nucleotides match TRBD1. J gave up 0 bases and V 5 bases, and 6 bases lay outside the gene matches. This CDR3 comprises 17 residues. The germline V gene has CDR1 SGHVS and CDR2 FNYEAQ. Here the CDR3 DNA reads TGTGCCAGCAGCACTCGACAGGGGAACTCTGGGGCCAACGTCCTGACTTTC. Protein sequence: CASSTRQGNSGANVLTF. The full variable domain, its missing parts supplied by reference TRBV7-6 and TRBJ2-6, is GAGVSQSPRYKVTKRGQDVALRCDPISGHVSLYWYRQALGQGPEFLTYFNYEAQQDKSGLPNDRFSAERPEGSISTLTIQRTEQRDSAMYRCASSTRQGNSGANVLTFGAGSRLTVL.

The chain is built from TRBV19 and TRBJ1-2, with 8 nucleotides matching TRBD1. The V and J ends lost 7 bases and 5 bases, in that order; junction bases with no gene match: 9. This CDR3 contains 14 residues. CDR1 and CDR2 from the germline V gene are LNHDA and SQIVND (reference sequence). The CDR3 bases are TGTGCCAGTATGGGACAGGTGACTCCATATGGCTACACCTTC. It yields the protein CASMGQVTPYGYTF.

This chain joins TRBV21-1 and TRBJ2-7; the table's D call, TRBD1, was not checked against the DNA. TRBV21-1 is shown as a pseudogene. The CDR3 totals 17 residues. The CDR3 region has the DNA TGTGCCAGCAGTTCACCCCCTAGGGGGCCAGGCTCCTACGAGCAGTACTTC. Translated: CASSSPPRGPGSYEQYF.